The source of this T cell receptor (beta chain) is a study of shared clonotypes between healthy human individuals. In germline, CDR1 is LNHNV, CDR2 YYDKDF (reference sequence). CDR3 length: 14 residues. Trimming removed 0 bases at V and 7 bases at J, with 13 bases between. The assay was immunoSEQ multiplex PCR, and TCRdb's table has in-frame clones only and misses some. The top ten clones hold 0.39% of a sample with about 2.3 million clones, about 92% of them seen once. This receptor was obtained from a man between 18 and 35 years old in good health. Some clones in this sample may be carry-over from other donors' samples. The rearrangement uses TRBV15 and TRBJ2-7; no clear D gene. Sequenced sample: naive CD4+ T cells from PBMCs. Subset denoted: CD45RA+ positively selected. CDR3 residues: CATSRDQLLLEQYF. CDR3 in DNA: TGTGCCACCAGCAGAGATCAGCTTCTCTTGGAGCAGTACTTC. Complete variable domain (other parts from reference TRBV15 and TRBJ2-7): DAMVIQNPRYQVTQFGKPVTLSCSQTLNHNVMYWYQQKSSQAPKLLFHYYDKDFNNEADTPDNFQSRRPNTSFCFLDIRSPGLGDTAMYLCATSRDQLLLEQYFGPGTRLTVT.